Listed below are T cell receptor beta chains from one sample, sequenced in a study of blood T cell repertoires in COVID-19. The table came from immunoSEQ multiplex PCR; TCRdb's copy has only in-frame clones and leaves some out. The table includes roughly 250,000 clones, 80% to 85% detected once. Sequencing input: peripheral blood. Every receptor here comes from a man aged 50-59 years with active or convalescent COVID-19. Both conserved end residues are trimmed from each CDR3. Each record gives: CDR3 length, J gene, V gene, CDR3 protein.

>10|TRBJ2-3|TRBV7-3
ASSPRGDTQY
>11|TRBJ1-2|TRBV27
ASSFDKNYGYT
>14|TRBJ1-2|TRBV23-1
ASSLYRQPRDYGYT
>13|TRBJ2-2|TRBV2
ASSETGQPRGELF
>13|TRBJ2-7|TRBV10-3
AIRVGQESSYEQY
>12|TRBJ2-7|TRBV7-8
ASSLGTGTYEQY
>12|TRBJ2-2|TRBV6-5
ASRIVQEPGELF
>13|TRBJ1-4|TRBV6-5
ASNQGDGTNEKLF
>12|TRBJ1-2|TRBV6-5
ASGTGGVLGGYT
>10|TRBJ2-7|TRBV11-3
ASSSGTYEQY
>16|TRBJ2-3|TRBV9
ASSVATTARSLPDTQY
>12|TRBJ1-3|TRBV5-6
ASSLGGFGNTIY
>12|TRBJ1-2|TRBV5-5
ASTPPGTDSVYT